The 31 T cell receptor delta chains listed next were all sequenced from one sample in a study of gammadelta T cells in human blood (dated by TCRdb to the early 2020s). Libraries were prepared through RT-PCR. The instrument was an Illumina MiSeq. After TCRdb called clones again from the public reads with CATT, rows with identical DNA were merged. Across this sample there are several hundred delta-chain clones, with almost 65% seen only once. Of the sample, around 29% falls within the top ten clones. The source material was Vgamma9Vdelta2 gamma-delta T cells from adult blood. These receptors originate from a human donor.

A remark on this clone: A far more abundant clone sits one base away, making this likely a read error. The sample contains more than one DNA sequence encoding this CDR3. The gene calls are TRDV2 and TRDJ3, with a weak D call TRDD3 (5 bases). The germline V gene has CDR1 GEAIGNYY and CDR2 EKD. The CDR3 is made up of 18 amino acids. The V gene lost 2 bases and the J gene lost 3 bases, with 16 bases spanning the gap. This CDR3 reads CACDKSTGGYWDTRQMFF. Written as DNA, the CDR3 is TGTGCCTGTGACAAAAGTACTGGAGGATACTGGGACACCCGACAGATGTTTTTC.

Comment on this clone: The likely explanation is a read error, given a far larger clone one base away. This chain uses TRDV2 with TRDJ1, with 10 positions matching TRDD3. The CDR3 runs 18 residues. Germline V gene sequence: CDR1 GEAIGNYY, CDR2 EKD. CDR3 region: CACDILGDENGGTDELIF. The CDR3 DNA reads as TGTGCCTGTGACATACTGGGGGATGAAAATGGGGGCACCGATGAACTCATCTTT.

Comments on this clone: A far bigger clonotype differs at one base, so this is likely a read error. The rearrangement joins TRDV2 to TRDJ1, with 10 bases fitting TRDD3. Germline V gene sequence: CDR1 GEAIGNYY, CDR2 EKD. There are 20 residues in the CDR3. The V segment lost 4 bases and the J segment 1 base; nucleotides outside the gene matches: 20. The CDR3 nucleotides read TGTGCCTGTGAAATACTTCCTACGGGGGATACGACGCACGGCACCGATAAACTCATCTTT. This gives the protein CACEILPTGDTTHGTDKLIF.

Details on this clone: This sequence is one base from a far larger clone and is likely a read error. The rearrangement joins TRDV2 to TRDJ1; 9 nucleotides match TRDD3. Germline values: CDR1 GEAIGNYY, CDR2 EKD. CDR3 length: 18 amino acids. Trimming took 2 bases from V and 2 from J; bases not matched to a gene: 14. The CDR3 nucleotides are TGTGCCTGTGACAAACTTACTTCTGGGGGATTAAGAACCGATAAACTCATCTTT. This encodes CACDKLTSGGLRTDKLIF.

This rearrangement joins TRDV2 to TRDJ1; 9 nucleotides align to TRDD3. The J segment lost 8 bases and the V segment lost 0 bases, leaving 6 bases of the junction unmatched. Germline-derived CDR1 and CDR2 are GEAIGNYY and EKD. The CDR3 extends over 14 amino acids. CDR3 coding DNA: TGTGCCTGTGACACCATACTGGGGGACTCAAAACTCATCTTT. Encoded protein: CACDTILGDSKLIF.

This clone was counted once. A far larger clone is a single base away, which makes a read error likely. The J gene is TRDJ1, the V gene TRDV2, with 12 bases identical to TRDD3. In germline, CDR1 is GEAIGNYY, CDR2 EKD. The CDR3 is 20 amino acids. In DNA, the CDR3 is TGTGCCTATGACCCAGTACTGGGGGATACCACGCCCAAGAACACCGATAAACTCATCTTT. It encodes CAYDPVLGDTTPKNTDKLIF.

With respect to this clone: A single base is all that separates this from a far larger clone, so a read error is likely. Other DNA variants within this sample encode the same CDR3. This chain uses TRDV2 with TRDJ1; 9 bases are shared with TRDD3. This CDR3 is built from 17 residues. Germline V gene lookup returns CDR1 GEAIGNYY and CDR2 EKD. Written as DNA, the CDR3 is TGTGCCTGTGACACCGTGGGGGATATGAGAGGGTTCTCTAAACTCATCTTC. Its protein is CACDTVGDMRGFSKLIF.

Worth noting for this clone: A far larger clone is only one base removed, so a read error is likely. V gene TRDV2 combines with J gene TRDJ1; 10 nucleotides align to TRDD3. The CDR3 loop spans 21 amino acids. In germline, CDR1 is GEAIGNYY, CDR2 EKD. J gave up 0 bases and V 3 bases, and 21 bases lay outside the gene matches. The CDR3, as DNA: TGTGCCTGTGACCCCTTAAGTACTGGGGGATCCACAAACCCGTACACCGATAAACTCATCTTT. Translated: CACDPLSTGGSTNPYTDKLIF.

On this clone itself: A far larger clone is one base from this, pointing to a likely read error. The V call is TRDV2, the J call TRDJ1; 8 bases line up with TRDD3. V was pared by 0 bases and J by 4 bases, with 9 bases of the junction left unmatched. CDR1 is GEAIGNYY, CDR2 EKD, per germline. This CDR3 is 16 amino acids long. CDR3 in amino acids: CACDTVSLGDRDKLIF. The CDR3 bases are TGTGCCTGTGACACCGTTAGTCTGGGGGACCGCGATAAACTCATCTTT.

This clone is judged medium-sized. This specimen includes other DNA sequences encoding the same CDR3. J is TRDJ1 and V is TRDV2; TRDD3 agrees at 10 bases. Germline V lookup: CDR1 GEAIGNYY, CDR2 EKD. The CDR3 totals 18 residues. J gave up 0 bases and V 2 bases, and 11 bases lay outside the gene matches. This chain's CDR3 is CACDKGGYGSAYTDKLIF. CDR3 coding DNA: TGTGCCTGTGACAAGGGGGGATACGGCTCGGCTTACACCGATAAACTCATCTTT.

This clone was seen a few times. With only one base between it and a far larger clone, this is likely a read error. The chain uses TRDV2 and TRDJ1; 10 bases align to TRDD3. Looked up from germline, CDR1 is GEAIGNYY and CDR2 is EKD. Unmatched junction bases numbered 15, after V lost 5 bases and J lost 1 base. The CDR3 length is 18 residues. The CDR3 region has the DNA TGTGCCTGTGGCATACTGGGGGATGAAAATGGGGGCACCGATAAACTCATCTTT. This gives the protein CACGILGDENGGTDKLIF.

As for this clone: A far larger clone is only one base removed, so a read error is likely. This chain connects TRDV2 to TRDJ1; 8 bases map to TRDD3. Germline V gives CDR1 GEAIGNYY, CDR2 EKD. This CDR3 has 17 amino acids. Germline trimming cut 4 bases from V and 0 bases from J; bases unmatched to any gene: 12. The CDR3: CACDILGGIADTDKLIF. DNA of the CDR3: TGTGCCTGTGATATACTGGGGGGTATCGCGGACACCGATAAACTCATCTTT.

For this clone: Given a far larger clone just one base away, this is likely a sequencing read error. This sample also contains other DNA sequences that code for the same CDR3. This chain joins TRDV2 and TRDJ1; TRDD3 agrees at 13 bases. Germline CDR1 is GEAIGNYY and CDR2 is EKD. The CDR3 runs 18 residues. V lost 3 bases and J lost 1; bases outside the gene matches: 10. The CDR3 here is CACDPVLGDTRSTDKLIF. The CDR3 nucleotides are TGTGCCTGTGACCCCGTACTGGGGGATACGAGGAGCACCGATAAACTCATCTTT.

As for this clone: A far larger clone is just one base off, so this is likely a read error. Other DNA variants within this sample encode the same CDR3. This chain joins TRDV2 and TRDJ1; 9 bases are shared with TRDD3. CDR1 is GEAIGNYY and CDR2 is EKD in the germline V gene. The CDR3 has 19 amino acids. The CDR3 DNA follows: TGTGCCTGTGACACCGTTAGAGCGGCCGGGGGATACAACACTGATAAACTCATCTTT. As protein: CACDTVRAAGGYNTDKLIF.

This clone turned up a few times. With only one base between it and a far larger clone, this is likely a read error. The sample holds other DNA sequences that translate to the same CDR3. V is TRDV2 and J is TRDJ1; 7 bases agree with TRDD3. CDR1 GEAIGNYY and CDR2 EKD come from the germline V gene. The CDR3 length is 16 residues. The CDR3 region is CACDILEGINSDKLIF. The DNA for the CDR3 is TGTGCCTGTGACATCCTGGAGGGGATAAACTCCGATAAACTCATATTT.

Comment on this clone: This sequence is one base from a far larger clone and is likely a read error. Other DNA sequences in this specimen translate into the identical CDR3. The chain combines TRDV2 with TRDJ1; possible D gene TRDD3, 5 bases. The V and J ends lost 1 base and 0 bases respectively, with 20 bases between them. The CDR3 has 18 residues. CDR1 GEAIGNYY and CDR2 EKD come from the germline V gene. This chain's CDR3 is CACDTVFRGPPYTDKLIF. The DNA for the CDR3 is TGTGCCTGTGACACAGTGTTTAGGGGACCCCCGTACACCGATAAACTCATCTTT.

Comments on this clone: This probably arose from a read error, given a far larger clone one base away. The chain is built from TRDV2 and TRDJ1; 8 positions agree with TRDD3. CDR3 length: 16 residues. Germline CDR1 is GEAIGNYY and CDR2 is EKD. CDR3 sequence: CACATVSLGDLDKLIF. Written as DNA, the CDR3 is TGTGCCTGTGCCACCGTTAGTCTGGGGGACCTCGATAAACTCATCTTT.

To note about this clone: A far larger clone is one base from this, pointing to a likely read error. The gene calls are TRDV2 and TRDJ1, with 12 bases lining up with TRDD3. Germline V gene sequence: CDR1 GEAIGNYY, CDR2 EKD. The CDR3 covers 20 residues. The CDR3 DNA reads as TGTGCCTGTGACCCAGTACTGGGGGATACCACGCCCAAGAACACCAATAAACTCATCTTT. The encoded protein is CACDPVLGDTTPKNTNKLIF.

As for this clone: A read error is likely here: a far larger clone is one base away. This sequence joins TRDV2 and TRDJ1; 11 nucleotides align to TRDD3. This CDR3 has 17 amino acids. Per the germline V gene, CDR1 is GEAIGNYY and CDR2 is EKD. V lost 4 bases, J lost 3 bases, and 12 bases stayed unmatched. The CDR3 nucleotides are TGTGCCTGTGATATACTGGGGGATATCGCGGACGCCGATAAACTCATCTTT. Its protein is CACDILGDIADADKLIF.

In the case of this clone: The TCRdb protein, from a much larger clone, departs from this DNA's translation at residue 3, likely by read error; the protein shown derives from the DNA. V is TRDV2 and J is TRDJ1; 8 bases map to TRDD3. Germline V CDR1 and CDR2: GEAIGNYY, EKD. This CDR3 has 19 residues. The CDR3 loop reads CASDSITGGPPGGTDKLIF. The CDR3 nucleotides read TGTGCCAGTGACTCAATTACTGGGGGTCCCCCCGGTGGGACCGATAAACTCATCTTT.

This clone ranks as large. Other DNA sequences in the same sample also yield this CDR3. V is TRDV2 and J is TRDJ1; 9 positions match TRDD3. The CDR3 runs to 15 residues. The J segment lost 8 bases and the V segment lost 1 base, leaving 10 bases of the junction unmatched. Looked up from germline, CDR1 is GEAIGNYY and CDR2 is EKD. DNA of the CDR3: TGTGCCTGTGACACGCTTCAACTGGGGGACTCAAAACTCATCTTT. Residues: CACDTLQLGDSKLIF.

A word on this clone: A read error likely explains why the TCRdb protein, taken from a much larger clone, differs from this DNA's translation at residue 5; the protein shown is translated from the DNA. This sequence joins TRDV2 and TRDJ1, with TRDD3 matching 11 bases. CDR1 GEAIGNYY and CDR2 EKD come from the germline V gene. J gave up 3 bases and V 3 bases, and 17 bases lay outside the gene matches. The CDR3 length is 19 residues. Written as DNA, the CDR3 is TGTGCCTGTGACTCTTTGCTGGGGGATACTGGATTGGGGGCCGATAAACTCATCTTT. Amino acids: CACDSLLGDTGLGADKLIF.

Notes on this clone: This probably arose from a read error, given a far larger clone one base away. The chain recombines TRDV2 with TRDJ1; 9 bases match TRDD3. The ends lost 3 bases at V and 0 bases at J; junction bases unmatched: 13. Germline loops: CDR1 GEAIGNYY, CDR2 EKD. The CDR3 runs to 18 residues. CDR3 protein: CACDENTGGAPYTDKLIF. Here the CDR3 DNA reads TGTGCCTGTGACGAGAATACTGGGGGAGCGCCTTACACCGATAAACTCATCTTT.

For this clone: TCRdb lists the protein of a much larger clone for this DNA, which differs at residue 5, so this is likely a read error; the protein given here is translated from the DNA itself. V usage is TRDV2 and J usage is TRDJ1; 8 bases align to TRDD3. CDR3 length equals 19 residues. V was clipped by 4 bases and J by 0 bases; unmatched bases: 18. Germline CDR1 is GEAIGNYY and CDR2 is EKD. The CDR3 DNA reads as TGTGCCTGTGAATGGATGGGGCTACTGGGGGCTTCGTACACCGATAAACTCATCTTT. Amino acids: CACEWMGLLGASYTDKLIF.

Concerning this clone: This likely reflects a read error, since a far larger clone is one base away. Other nucleotide sequences from this sample produce the same CDR3. The chain has TRDV2 and TRDJ1; the D gene is possibly TRDD3 (6 bases). Trimming pared 1 base from V and 1 base from J, leaving 15 bases between. This CDR3 spans 16 amino acids. The germline V gene has CDR1 GEAIGNYY and CDR2 EKD. The CDR3, as DNA: TGTGCCTGTGACACTGTGGGATATAGGGTCACCGATAAACTCATCTTT. Its translation is CACDTVGYRVTDKLIF.

Remarks on this clone: Since a far larger clone is one base different, this is likely a read error. This chain joins TRDV2 and TRDJ1; D might be TRDD3 (5 bases). V was clipped by 0 bases and J by 4 bases, with 23 bases between them. The CDR3 has 18 amino acids. The germline V gene has CDR1 GEAIGNYY and CDR2 EKD. The CDR3 is CACDTVFRGPPYNDKLIF. The CDR3 nucleotides are TGTGCCTGTGACACCGTGTTTAGGGGACCCCCGTACAACGATAAACTCATCTTT.

This clone was seen only once. TCRdb shows a much larger clone's protein in place of this DNA's translation, and the two differ at residue 9, likely through a read error; the protein shown is translated from the DNA. The chain carries TRDV2 and TRDJ1, with a weak D call TRDD3 (6 bases). The CDR3 has 19 amino acids. Trimming pared 3 bases from V and 2 bases from J, leaving 27 bases between. The V gene's germline CDR1 is GEAIGNYY and CDR2 EKD. In DNA form, the CDR3 reads TGTGCCTGTGACTCAATTACTGGGAGTCCCCCCGGTGGGACCGATAAACTCATCTTT. Translating it yields CACDSITGSPPGGTDKLIF.

In this sample, this clone turned up once. A far larger clone lies a single base away; this is likely a read error. This same CDR3 is encoded by further DNA sequences in the sample. The genes are TRDV2 and TRDJ1; D gene ambiguous. The CDR3 contains 14 residues. Germline values: CDR1 GEAIGNYY, CDR2 EKD. Trimming took off 1 base at V and 5 bases at J, with 13 bases between the two ends. CDR3 protein: CACDTLVEEDKLIF. DNA of the CDR3: TGTGCCTGTGACACACTCGTGGAGGAAGATAAACTCATCTTT.

In its sample, this clone is hyperexpanded. Other DNA sequences in the same sample also yield this CDR3. V is TRDV2 and J is TRDJ1, with a possible D match to TRDD3 (6 bases). The CDR3 runs 17 residues. The ends were cut back, 0 bases at V and 0 bases at J, with 16 bases in the middle. Germline assignment: CDR1 GEAIGNYY and CDR2 EKD. CDR3 in amino acids: CACDTVSGGPNTDKLIF. CDR3 DNA: TGTGCCTGTGACACCGTATCCGGGGGACCTAACACCGATAAACTCATCTTT.

Concerning this clone: It is likely a read error: a sequence one base away is far more abundant. The chain recombines TRDV2 with TRDJ1; 11 positions match TRDD3. Unmatched junction bases numbered 9, after V lost 3 bases and J lost 4 bases. The CDR3 covers 16 residues. Per the germline V gene, CDR1 is GEAIGNYY and CDR2 is EKD. The CDR3 DNA follows: TGTGCCTGTGACCACGTGGGGGATACGGGCATCGATAAACTCATCTTT. Residues: CACDHVGDTGIDKLIF.

Judged by abundance, this clone is hyperexpanded. Distinct nucleotide sequences in the sample also encode this CDR3. The chain carries TRAV29/DV5 and TRDJ3, with 8 bases matching TRDD3. V shed 2 bases, J shed 2 bases, and the junction held 24 bases outside the gene matches. Germline CDR1 is NSMFDY and CDR2 is ISSIKDK. The CDR3 has 23 residues. Here the CDR3 DNA reads TGTGCAGCAAGATACTCCTTCCCCCCAGGGGCTGGGGGACGACCCTGGGACACCCGACAGATGTTTTTC. Translating gives CAARYSFPPGAGGRPWDTRQMFF.